A single sample is the source of the 30 T cell receptor beta chains below, sequenced in a study of breast tumors, draining lymph nodes, adjacent tissues. Breast cancer patients provided tissue from their axillary draining lymph nodes. Each CDR3 protein is one row after TCRdb ran MiXCR on the multiplex PCR reads. The top ten clones hold over 3.5% of a sample with around 190,000 distinct CDR3 sequences, approximately 30% of them seen once. The sample taken for sequencing was axillary lymph node tissue. The receptors derive from a female donor with breast cancer. Some clones in this sample may be carry-over from other donors' samples.

Remarks on this clonotype: Given a much more abundant clone one base away, this may be a read error. The chain carries TRBV11-2 and TRBJ2-3; 12 bases line up with TRBD1. The CDR3 sequence is 14 residues long. Per germline, CDR1 SGHAT and CDR2 FQNNGV. Trimming removed 11 bases from V and 3 bases from J; junction bases left unmatched: 6. The CDR3 bases are TGTGCCGGCCGGGACAGGGGGCGAACAGATACGCAGTATTTT. Protein: CAGRDRGRTDTQYF.

This clonotype was observed a handful of times. The V gene is TRBV6-2 or TRBV6-3, the J gene TRBJ1-2; tentative D call: TRBD1 (5 bases). V lost 5 bases, J lost 0 bases, and 13 bases lay in between. CDR1 and CDR2 (germline): MNHEY, SVGEGT. There are 15 residues in the CDR3. CDR3 residues: CASSHRDLSNYGYTF. CDR3 bases: TGTGCCAGCAGTCACCGGGACCTATCTAACTATGGCTACACCTTC.

This clonotype was observed a single time. This sequence joins TRBV15 and TRBJ2-3; possibly TRBD2 for D (5 bases). Germline loops: CDR1 LNHNV, CDR2 YYDKDF (reference sequence). V was cut by 5 bases and J by 7 bases, with 10 bases left in between. This CDR3 contains 12 residues. The CDR3 region is CATSAHGNTQYF. In DNA, the CDR3 is TGTGCCACCAGCGCCCACGGGAATACGCAGTATTTT.

The chain combines TRBV6-6 with TRBJ1-4; D may be TRBD1 (6 bases). Germline lookup yields CDR1 MNHNY and CDR2 SVGAGI (reference sequence). This CDR3 region has 19 residues. Trimming took 7 bases from V and 5 from J, leaving 29 bases between them. As DNA, the CDR3 is TGTGCCAGCACCCCCGGCGGGTTCTCTAGCACAGGGAGGAATGAAAAACTGTTTTTT. This sequence encodes CASTPGGFSSTGRNEKLFF.

J is TRBJ1-6 and V is TRBV11-3, with D hard to call. Germline CDR1 is SGHNT and CDR2 is YENEEA. The CDR3 extends over 16 amino acids. Between the trimmed V and J ends, which lost 2 bases and 4 bases, there was a span of 12 bases. The CDR3 sequence is CASSLQVWQYNSPLHF. The CDR3 region has the DNA TGTGCCAGCAGCTTACAGGTGTGGCAGTATAATTCACCCCTCCACTTT.

In this sample, this clonotype turned up many times. The chain combines TRBV20-1 with TRBJ1-5, with D tentatively TRBD1 (6 bases). V shed 3 bases and J shed 1 base, with 7 bases lying between them. CDR3 length: 13 amino acids. CDR1 DFQATT and CDR2 SNEGSKA come from the germline V gene (reference sequence). For the CDR3, the DNA is TGCAGTGCTAGGACAGGAAGCAATCAGCCCCAGCATTTT. It specifies CSARTGSNQPQHF.

This clonotype appeared many times. The chain couples TRBV7-9 to TRBJ2-7; the D gene is possibly TRBD1 (5 bases). The CDR3 length is 14 residues. Germline V gives CDR1 SEHNR, CDR2 FQNEAQ (reference sequence). V was cut by 2 bases and J by 4 bases, with 12 bases left in between. The CDR3 nucleotides are TGTGCCAGCAGCTTATACAGGAATCCGTACGAGCAGTACTTC. Its protein product is CASSLYRNPYEQYF. The entire variable domain, with the rest obtained from reference TRBV7-9 and TRBJ2-7, is as follows: DTGVSQNPRHKITKRGQNVTFRCDPISEHNRLYWYRQTLGQGPEFLTYFQNEAQLEKSRLLSDRFSAERPKGSFSTLEIQRTEQGDSAMYLCASSLYRNPYEQYFGPGTRLTVT.

To note about this clonotype: A much larger clone lies a single base off, so this may be a read error. The chain carries TRBV9 and TRBJ2-7, with D perhaps matching TRBD1 or TRBD2 (6 bases each). This CDR3 has 14 residues. CDR1 is SGDLS and CDR2 is YYNGEE in the germline V gene. The CDR3 nucleotides read TGTGCCAGCAGCTACGCCGGGGGCTCCTACGAGCAGTCCTTC. The encoded protein is CASSYAGGSYEQSF.

This clonotype was picked up many times. The chain combines TRBV10-3 with TRBJ2-3; the match to TRBD2 covers 7 bases. The CDR3 sequence is 15 residues long. Germline CDR1 is ENHRY and CDR2 is SYGVKD. V was clipped by 3 bases and J by 2 bases; unmatched bases: 5. The CDR3 nucleotides are TGTGCCATCAGTGAATCACGGGGGGTCACAGATACGCAGTATTTT. Amino acids: CAISESRGVTDTQYF.

This clonotype was detected a few times. This chain joins TRBV11-3 and TRBJ2-3; TRBD2 matches at 10 bases. CDR1 SGHNT and CDR2 YENEEA come from the germline V gene. The CDR3 sequence is 23 residues long. J lost 1 base, V lost 2 bases, and 24 bases had no gene match. The CDR3, as DNA: TGTGCCAGCAGCTTAAAAGCCCCTTGGGCTAGCGGGAGAAAGGGTCCGGGCACAGATACGCAGTATTTT. Residues: CASSLKAPWASGRKGPGTDTQYF.

The count of this clonotype is one. This chain joins TRBV7-9 and TRBJ2-3; 9 bases line up with TRBD2. Per germline, CDR1 SEHNR and CDR2 FQNEAQ (reference sequence). V gave up 3 bases and J gave up 0 bases; unmatched junction bases: 10. The CDR3 length is 18 residues. The CDR3, as DNA: TGTGCCAGCAGCTTGGAGACTAGCGGTAGCCTTAGCACAGATACGCAGTATTTT. Translated: CASSLETSGSLSTDTQYF.

This clonotype was seen ten or more times. V usage is TRBV5-1 and J usage is TRBJ1-6, with D unresolved. The CDR3 loop spans 13 amino acids. Germline loops: CDR1 SGHRS, CDR2 YFSETQ. V was cut by 4 bases and J by 6 bases, with 8 bases left in between. The CDR3 here is CASSAGGNSPLHF. The DNA for the CDR3 is TGCGCCAGCAGCGCAGGCGGTAATTCACCCCTCCACTTT.

With respect to this clonotype: A much larger clone differs from this one at a single base, so this may be a read error. This rearrangement joins TRBV7-9 to TRBJ1-2; D is perhaps TRBD1 (5 bases). Germline V CDR1 and CDR2: SEHNR, FQNEAQ (reference sequence). This CDR3 contains 15 residues. The CDR3 here is CASSLASHRSNGHTF. CDR3 in DNA: TGTGCCAGCAGCTTAGCGTCCCACAGGTCTAATGGCCACACCTTC. Full variable domain (outside the CDR3, taken from reference TRBV7-9 and TRBJ1-2): DTGVSQNPRHKITKRGQNVTFRCDPISEHNRLYWYRQTLGQGPEFLTYFQNEAQLEKSRLLSDRFSAERPKGSFSTLEIQRTEQGDSAMYLCASSLASHRSNGHTFGSGTRLTVV.

This clonotype ranks as medium-sized. The chain employs TRBV19 and TRBJ1-6; D call uncertain. The germline gives CDR1 LNHDA, CDR2 SQIVND (reference sequence). Trimming took off 7 bases at V and 7 bases at J, with 8 bases between the two ends. This CDR3 is built from 12 residues. DNA for the CDR3: TGTGCCAGTAATGCACCCAATTCACCCCTCCACTTT. Protein product: CASNAPNSPLHF.

This clonotype was counted many times. The DNA for the CDR3 is TGCGCCAGCAGCCAAGAAGGAAACAGGGTGCGAAAGGGCGGGGAGCTGTTTTTT. Protein: CASSQEGNRVRKGGELFF. This chain joins TRBV4-1 and TRBJ2-2, with TRBD1 as a possible D gene (6 bases). CDR1 is MGHRA and CDR2 is YSYEKL in the germline V gene. V lost 0 bases and J lost 7, with 21 bases in between. The CDR3 covers 18 residues.

The J gene is TRBJ2-3, the V gene TRBV7-3; D gene unclear. Germline CDR1 SGHTA, CDR2 FQGTGA. The CDR3 runs 14 residues. V was pared by 2 bases and J by 8 bases, with 14 bases between. The DNA for the CDR3 is TGTGCCAGCAGCTTAGGGATAGTTTCTATTACGCAGTATTTT. This translates into CASSLGIVSITQYF.

This clonotype was found many times. V and J are TRBV5-1 and TRBJ1-2; tentatively, D is TRBD1 (6 bases). CDR1 is SGHRS and CDR2 is YFSETQ in the germline V gene. Trimming removed 0 bases at V and 7 bases at J, with 16 bases between. CDR3 length equals 15 residues. As DNA, the CDR3 is TGCGCCAGCAGCTTGGGGGCGACAGGAGGGTCTGGCTACACCTTC. Translated: CASSLGATGGSGYTF.

This clonotype was observed once. The chain joins TRBV9 to TRBJ2-2, with 9 bases matching TRBD1. This CDR3 region has 19 residues. Germline lookup yields CDR1 SGDLS and CDR2 YYNGEE. V lost 2 bases, J lost 4 bases, and 15 bases stayed unmatched. The DNA of the CDR3 is TGTGCCAGCAGCGTCGAAGGGTCCCCGGGACAGGGCGGCACCGGGGAGCTGTTTTTT. This codes for CASSVEGSPGQGGTGELFF. The variable domain in full, completed from reference TRBV9 and TRBJ2-2, reads DSGVTQTPKHLITATGQRVTLRCSPRSGDLSVYWYQQSLDQGLQFLIQYYNGEERAKGNILERFSAQQFPDLHSELNLSSLELGDSALYFCASSVEGSPGQGGTGELFFGEGSRLTVL.

Concerning this clonotype itself: Since a much larger clone is just one base distant, this may be a read error. This rearrangement joins TRBV6-5 to TRBJ1-2, with 7 bases that match TRBD1. The CDR3 runs to 14 residues. The germline CDR1 and CDR2 sequences are MNHEY and SVGAGI. The chain's CDR3 is CASSSAGQSYGSTF. The CDR3 DNA follows: TGTGCCAGCAGTTCCGCGGGACAGTCCTATGGCTCCACCTTC.

This chain uses TRBV10-3 with TRBJ2-2, with D possibly TRBD1 on 5 matching bases. Germline V lookup: CDR1 ENHRY, CDR2 SYGVKD. The V gene lost 2 bases and the J gene lost 4 bases, with 23 bases spanning the gap. The CDR3 has 19 residues. CDR3 sequence reads: CAISEPDLTFLTGTGELFF. For the CDR3, the DNA is TGTGCCATCAGTGAGCCAGACTTAACCTTCTTAACAGGCACCGGGGAGCTGTTTTTT.

This clonotype appeared many times. The chain joins TRBV7-9 to TRBJ1-2; TRBD1 matches at 9 bases. Germline CDR1 is SEHNR and CDR2 is FQNEAQ (reference sequence). Trimming cost V 1 base and J 4 bases; bases outside gene matches: 1. The CDR3 consists of 14 residues. The CDR3 is CASSLGDRAYGYTF. The CDR3 nucleotides read TGTGCCAGCAGCTTAGGGGACAGGGCCTATGGCTACACCTTC.

This clonotype has at least ten counts. The J gene is TRBJ2-3, the V gene TRBV4-2, with 8 bases that match TRBD1. The CDR3 contains 14 residues. The germline gives CDR1 LGHNA, CDR2 YNFKEQ. Trimming took 4 bases from V and 5 from J; bases not matched to a gene: 5. CDR3 amino acids: CASSPTGAGDTQYF. Here the CDR3 DNA reads TGTGCCAGCAGCCCGACAGGGGCCGGAGATACGCAGTATTTT.

The rearrangement uses TRBV20-1 and TRBJ2-1; TRBD2 matches 10 bases. Germline assignment: CDR1 DFQATT and CDR2 SNEGSKA (reference sequence). Germline trimming cut 0 bases from V and 4 bases from J; bases unmatched to any gene: 0. This CDR3 is built from 14 residues. The CDR3 DNA sequence: TGCAGTGCTAGAGAAGCGGGAGGGTACAATGAGCAGTTCTTC. It translates to CSAREAGGYNEQFF.

V gene TRBV24-1 combines with J gene TRBJ2-2; 8 positions agree with TRBD1. The CDR3 covers 16 residues. Per the germline V gene, CDR1 is KGHDR and CDR2 is SFDVKD. V shed 9 bases, J shed 1 base, and the junction held 9 bases outside the gene matches. The CDR3 nucleotides read TGTGCCACCGGAAAGAAGACAGGGGAGAACACCGGGGAGCTGTTTTTT. It is translated as CATGKKTGENTGELFF.

With regard to this clonotype: A much larger clone is a single base away; this may be a read error. This chain uses TRBV12-3 or TRBV12-4 with TRBJ2-7; D gene uncertain. This CDR3 contains 15 residues. Trimming removed 3 bases at V and 2 bases at J, with 14 bases between. The CDR3 coding sequence is TGTGCCAGCAGTTTTCCAGGACGGATACCCTACGAGCAGTACTTC. It specifies CASSFPGRIPYEQYF.

This clonotype was counted ten times or more. This chain joins TRBV7-3 and TRBJ2-1; 7 nucleotides align to TRBD2. V shed 2 bases and J 9 bases; nucleotides not matched to a gene: 7. From germline, CDR1 is SGHTA and CDR2 FQGTGA. The length of the CDR3 is 14 residues. CDR3 region: CASSLGGGLIEQFF. CDR3 DNA sequence: TGTGCCAGCAGCTTAGGCGGGGGATTAATTGAGCAGTTCTTC. The variable domain in full, with the rest retrieved from reference TRBV7-3 and TRBJ2-1, is GAGVSQTPSNKVTEKGKYVELRCDPISGHTALYWYRQSLGQGPEFLIYFQGTGAADDSGLPNDRFFAVRPEGSVSTLKIQRTERGDSAVYLCASSLGGGLIEQFFGPGTRLTVL.

This clonotype was picked up a small number of times. The chain has TRBV27 and TRBJ2-1; D gene ambiguous. V dropped 6 bases and J dropped 4 bases, with 10 bases sitting between them. This CDR3 comprises 13 residues. Germline CDR1 is MNHEY and CDR2 is SMNVEV (reference sequence). CDR3 protein: CASSPIIYNEQFF. CDR3 sequence (DNA): TGTGCCAGCAGCCCAATAATATACAATGAGCAGTTCTTC.

In its sample, this clonotype was seen many times. The chain combines TRBV11-3 with TRBJ2-1; D perhaps matches TRBD2 (6 bases). Germline V CDR1 and CDR2: SGHNT, YENEEA. The V gene lost 0 bases and the J gene lost 3 bases, with 9 bases spanning the gap. This CDR3 is built from 15 residues. The CDR3 bases are TGTGCCAGCAGCTTAGAAGTGGGGGGCTACAATGAGCAGTTCTTC. It encodes CASSLEVGGYNEQFF.

This clonotype was seen repeatedly, ten times or more. This chain connects TRBV29-1 to TRBJ2-1; TRBD1 matches at 7 bases. CDR1 SQVTM and CDR2 ANQGSEA come from the germline V gene. This CDR3 spans 16 amino acids. Trimming took 0 bases from V and 2 from J; bases not matched to a gene: 7. CDR3 protein: CSVEDTRDRTYNEQFF. DNA for the CDR3: TGCAGCGTTGAAGATACCCGGGACAGAACCTACAATGAGCAGTTCTTC.

This clonotype was observed at least ten times. The chain combines TRBV30 with TRBJ2-5; 8 bases line up with TRBD2. The J segment lost 5 bases and the V segment lost 0 bases, leaving 5 bases of the junction unmatched. Per germline, CDR1 GTSNPN and CDR2 SVGIG (reference sequence). The length of the CDR3 is 14 residues. CDR3 in DNA: TGTGCCTGGAGTGTGGCGGGAGGCGGTGAGACCCAGTACTTC. Its protein product is CAWSVAGGGETQYF.